What follows is one T cell receptor (beta chain) and its context. The target antigen is unknown. The trim removed 2 bases at V and 5 bases at J, leaving 14 bases unmatched. Germline assignment: CDR1 DFQATT and CDR2 SNEGSKA (reference sequence). This CDR3 region has 16 residues. This record belongs to a study of post-analysis software for immune sequencing data. Findings of the study overall: Roughly 5 TRBV segments (TRBV5-6, TRBV5-1 and TRBV20-1 among them) occurred more frequently in patients than in controls. Same-batch samples co-clustered strongly by F measure.

Built from TCR beta cDNA, the libraries had unique molecular identifiers in them. Some 500,000 cDNA molecules were obtained from 1 to 10 million T cells. TCRdb analysed the PCR reads with MiXCR anew, one entry per CDR3 protein. The sample carries 800,000 to 950,000 distinct CDR3 sequences, about 53% recorded once. The TCR was taken from a girl aged 10 to 17 with multiple sclerosis. The chain employs TRBV20-1 and TRBJ2-5; 7 nucleotides agree with TRBD2. What was sequenced was blood. The CDR3 nucleotides read TGCAGTGCTAGAATAATAGTGGGAGGGCCCGAGGAGACCCAGTACTTC. As protein: CSARIIVGGPEETQYF.